The sequence of this TCR beta chain was determined in a study of cytomegalovirus exposure and HLA in healthy donors. As for this clone: As yet, its antigen is unknown. This sample also contains other DNA sequences that code for the same CDR3.

PCR employed 60 Vbeta and 13 Jbeta primers. Method: immunoSEQ multiplex PCR; TCRdb's copy keeps in-frame clones and lacks some. The repertoire holds 200,000 to 250,000 clones, with 83% as singletons. Study findings and constraints: Analyses of presence/absence relied on an assumption of roughly uniform sequencing depth across donors.

The CDR3 covers 14 residues. The germline gives CDR1 SGHTA, CDR2 FQGNSA. J gave up 0 bases and V 5 bases, and 4 bases lay outside the gene matches. This sequence originates from a girl aged 10 to 17 in good health and CMV-seronegative. The chain uses TRBV7-2 and TRBJ2-7; 7 bases are a match to TRBD1. Sequenced input: PBMCs. The CDR3: CASSRDRSSYEQYF. The CDR3 DNA reads as TGTGCCAGCAGCCGGGACAGAAGCTCCTACGAGCAGTACTTC. The variable domain in full, with the rest retrieved from reference TRBV7-2 and TRBJ2-7, is GAGVSQSPSNKVTEKGKDVELRCDPISGHTALYWYRQSLGQGLEFLIYFQGNSAPDKSGLPSDRFSAERTGGSVSTLTIQRTQQEDSAVYLCASSRDRSSYEQYFGPGTRLTVT.